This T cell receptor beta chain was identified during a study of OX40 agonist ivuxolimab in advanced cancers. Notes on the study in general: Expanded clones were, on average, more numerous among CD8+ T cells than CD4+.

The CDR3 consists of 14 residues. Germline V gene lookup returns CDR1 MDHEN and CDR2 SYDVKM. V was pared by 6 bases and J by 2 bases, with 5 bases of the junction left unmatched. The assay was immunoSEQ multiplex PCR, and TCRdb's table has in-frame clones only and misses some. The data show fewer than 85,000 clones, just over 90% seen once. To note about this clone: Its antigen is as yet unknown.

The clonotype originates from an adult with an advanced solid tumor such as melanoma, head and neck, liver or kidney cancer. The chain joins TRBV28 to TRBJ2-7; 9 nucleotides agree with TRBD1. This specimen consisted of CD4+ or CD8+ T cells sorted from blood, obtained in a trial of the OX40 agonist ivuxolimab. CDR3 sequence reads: CASRGQGRTYEQYF. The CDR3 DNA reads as TGTGCCAGCAGAGGACAGGGGAGGACCTACGAGCAGTACTTC.